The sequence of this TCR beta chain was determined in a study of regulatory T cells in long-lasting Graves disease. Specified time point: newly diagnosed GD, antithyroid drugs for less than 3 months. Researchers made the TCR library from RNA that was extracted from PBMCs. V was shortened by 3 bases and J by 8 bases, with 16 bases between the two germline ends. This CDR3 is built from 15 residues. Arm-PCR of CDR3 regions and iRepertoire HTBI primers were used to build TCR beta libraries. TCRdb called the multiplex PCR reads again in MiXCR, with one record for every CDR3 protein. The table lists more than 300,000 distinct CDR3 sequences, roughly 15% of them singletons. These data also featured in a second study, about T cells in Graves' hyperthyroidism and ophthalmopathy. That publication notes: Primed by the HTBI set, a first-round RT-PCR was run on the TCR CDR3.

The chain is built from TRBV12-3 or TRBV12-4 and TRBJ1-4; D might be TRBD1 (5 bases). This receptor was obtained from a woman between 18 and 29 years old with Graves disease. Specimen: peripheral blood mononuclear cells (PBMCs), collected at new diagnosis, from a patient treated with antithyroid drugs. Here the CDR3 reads CASSFRAGAAEKLFF. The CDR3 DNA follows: TGTGCCAGCAGTTTTCGGGCTGGGGCGGCGGAAAAACTGTTTTTT.